Listed below are T cell receptor beta chains from one sample, sequenced in a study of cytomegalovirus exposure and HLA in healthy donors. Sequenced by immunoSEQ multiplex PCR; TCRdb stores in-frame clones only, minus some. The sample holds 160,000 or so clones; 80% are singletons and the top ten take roughly 9%. The sequencing sample was made of PBMCs. Receptors were obtained from a man between 18 and 35 years old in good health and CMV-seropositive. The CDR3 runs from the conserved cysteine through the conserved F or W. A D gene is named only where the DNA matches it firmly. Clone size appears in some rows only: once, few, many, or a class for an expanded clone.

V	J	D	length	size	CDR3	DNA
TRBV9	TRBJ1-4	TRBD1	19	NA	CASSVDPAGTVATNEKLFF	TGTGCCAGCAGCGTAGACCCTGCCGGGACAGTTGCAACTAATGAAAAACTGTTTTTT
TRBV11-3	TRBJ2-3	NA	12	NA	CASSQPSGTQYF	TGTGCCAGCAGCCAACCGTCGGGTACGCAGTATTTT
TRBV15	TRBJ1-5	NA	15	NA	CATSRDVVVGQPQHF	TGTGCCACCAGCAGAGATGTGGTTGTCGGGCAGCCCCAGCATTTT
TRBV14	TRBJ1-6	NA	16	NA	CASSQWAGSYNSPLHF	TGTGCCAGCAGCCAATGGGCAGGGTCCTATAATTCACCCCTCCACTTT
TRBV4-1	TRBJ2-7	TRBD1	16	NA	CASSQDLGQGFYEQYF	TGCGCCAGCAGCCAAGATCTGGGACAGGGATTCTACGAGCAGTACTTC
TRBV10-3	TRBJ1-3	NA	17	NA	CAISDSYSGTSGNTIYF	TGTGCCATCAGTGATTCGTATAGCGGTACCTCTGGAAACACCATATATTTT
TRBV28	TRBJ2-7	TRBD1	14	NA	CASSFRDRAVEQYF	TGTGCCAGCAGTTTCCGGGACAGGGCTGTCGAGCAGTACTTC
TRBV27	TRBJ2-1	TRBD2	15	NA	CASSELANSYNEQFF	TGTGCCAGCAGTGAACTAGCGAACTCCTACAATGAGCAGTTCTTC
TRBV9	TRBJ1-5	NA	13	few	CASSVYEGEPQHF	TGTGCCAGCAGCGTATACGAGGGGGAGCCCCAGCATTTT
TRBV12-5	TRBJ1-5	NA	18	NA	CASGLRRLGVGSNQPQHF	TGTGCTAGTGGTTTGCGTCGGTTAGGGGTTGGGAGCAATCAGCCCCAGCATTTT
TRBV15	TRBJ2-2	NA	13	NA	CATSTTVTGELFF	TGTGCCACCAGCACCACAGTTACCGGGGAGCTGTTTTTT
TRBV7-9	TRBJ2-7	TRBD1	16	NA	CSSSLDPGQGSYEQYF	TGTTCCAGCAGCTTAGACCCGGGACAGGGTTCCTACGAGCAGTACTTC
TRBV6-5	TRBJ2-7	NA	12	NA	CASRSSGEQQYF	TGTGCCAGCAGGAGCTCAGGGGAACAGCAGTACTTC
TRBV25-1	TRBJ2-1	TRBD2	15	NA	CASSESLAGYNEQFF	TGTGCCAGCAGTGAATCGCTAGCGGGGTACAATGAGCAGTTCTTC
TRBV6-1	TRBJ2-5	TRBD1	15	NA	CASSPVLTGGETQYF	TGTGCCAGCAGTCCTGTATTGACAGGGGGAGAGACCCAGTACTTC
TRBV18	TRBJ2-2	NA	14	few	CASSNSVGYGELFF	TGTGCCAGCTCCAACTCGGTGGGCTACGGGGAGCTGTTTTTT
TRBV18	TRBJ2-2	NA	15	NA	CASSPDRMNTGELFF	TGTGCCAGCTCACCAGACAGGATGAACACCGGGGAGCTGTTTTTT
TRBV19	TRBJ2-1	TRBD1	16	NA	CASSRMTGDAYNEQFF	TGTGCCAGTAGTAGAATGACAGGGGATGCCTACAATGAGCAGTTCTTC
TRBV7-2	TRBJ1-2	NA	14	NA	CASSSIGGVDGYTF	TGTGCCAGCAGCTCGATTGGGGGGGTAGACGGCTACACCTTC
TRBV2	TRBJ2-3	NA	14	NA	CASSYTRSADTQYF	TGTGCCAGCAGTTACACTAGGTCCGCAGATACGCAGTATTTT
TRBV9	TRBJ1-6	NA	16	NA	CASSEGNRQYNSPLHF	TGTGCCAGCAGCGAGGGGAACCGACAGTATAATTCACCCCTCCACTTT
TRBV9	TRBJ1-2	NA	13	NA	CASSPRVGYGYTF	TGTGCCAGCAGCCCGAGGGTCGGCTATGGCTACACCTTC
TRBV7-3	TRBJ1-4	TRBD1	17	NA	CASSLLDREATNEKLFF	TGTGCCAGCAGCCTCCTTGACAGGGAAGCAACTAATGAAAAACTGTTTTTT
TRBV7-3	TRBJ1-2	TRBD1	15	NA	CASSPDGQGGYGYTF	TGTGCCAGCAGCCCGGATGGACAGGGGGGCTATGGCTACACCTTC
TRBV7-9	TRBJ2-1	TRBD2	16	NA	CASSLGAGTSGNEQFF	TGTGCCAGCAGCTTAGGGGCCGGGACTAGCGGTAATGAGCAGTTCTTC
TRBV4-2	TRBJ2-2	TRBD2	17	NA	CASSHPGLAGDPGELFF	TGTGCCAGCAGCCACCCGGGACTAGCGGGAGACCCCGGGGAGCTGTTTTTT
TRBV27	TRBJ1-5	TRBD1	15	NA	CASTPGQGFNQPQHF	TGTGCCAGCACCCCGGGACAGGGGTTCAATCAGCCCCAGCATTTT
TRBV9	TRBJ2-1	NA	16	NA	CASSVALRSSYNEQFF	TGTGCCAGCAGCGTAGCACTACGTAGCTCCTACAATGAGCAGTTCTTC
TRBV6-1	TRBJ1-1	NA	12	NA	CASSPTGTEAFF	TGTGCCAGCAGTCCTACGGGAACTGAAGCTTTCTTT
TRBV10-1	TRBJ2-4	NA	14	NA	CASSYEDPRDSQYF	TGCGCCAGCAGTTATGAGGACCCGCGGGACAGTCAGTACTTC
TRBV27	TRBJ2-5	NA	14	NA	CASSLRGSQETQYF	TGTGCCAGCAGCCTACGCGGGTCACAAGAGACCCAGTACTTC
TRBV11-2	TRBJ1-3	NA	16	NA	CASSSPGTQTGNTIYF	TGTGCCAGCAGCTCACCCGGGACACAGACTGGAAACACCATATATTTT
TRBV5-1	TRBJ1-3	NA	15	NA	CASSPTGSPGNTIYF	TGCGCCAGCAGCCCAACCGGGTCTCCTGGAAACACCATATATTTT
TRBV9	TRBJ1-4	NA	18	NA	CASSVGGRVGTTNEKLFF	TGTGCCAGCAGCGTAGGTGGGAGGGTCGGTACAACTAATGAAAAACTGTTTTTT
TRBV7-2	TRBJ2-3	TRBD2	17	NA	CASSLMAGGAGTDTQYF	TGTGCCAGCAGCTTAATGGCGGGGGGGGCCGGGACAGATACGCAGTATTTT
TRBV29-1	TRBJ2-5	TRBD1	12	once	CSGTGRGETQYF	TGCAGCGGGACAGGGCGCGGAGAGACCCAGTACTTC
TRBV9	TRBJ1-1	NA	14	NA	CASSVVGQNTEAFF	TGTGCCAGCAGCGTAGTGGGCCAGAACACTGAAGCTTTCTTT
TRBV19	TRBJ1-2	NA	14	NA	CASSPDWMDYGYTF	TGTGCCAGTAGTCCGGACTGGATGGACTATGGCTACACCTTC
TRBV6-1	TRBJ1-1	NA	14	NA	CASTGVSVGTEAFF	TGTGCCAGCACTGGAGTCTCTGTGGGCACTGAAGCTTTCTTT
TRBV6-5	TRBJ2-1	NA	14	many	CASSRQDWGNEQFF	TGTGCCAGCAGCCGACAGGACTGGGGCAATGAGCAGTTCTTC
TRBV4-1	TRBJ2-3	NA	15	NA	CASSQDSGFTDTQYF	TGCGCCAGCAGCCAAGACTCGGGGTTCACAGATACGCAGTATTTT
TRBV19	TRBJ2-7	NA	14	NA	CASSIGQGINEQYF	TGTGCCAGTAGTATAGGCCAGGGAATCAACGAGCAGTACTTC
TRBV19	TRBJ2-7	TRBD2	14	NA	CASSTLDTSDEQYF	TGTGCCAGTAGTACCCTAGACACTAGCGACGAGCAGTACTTC
TRBV9	TRBJ2-5	NA	16	few	CASSRGSGGAQETQYF	TGTGCCAGCAGCCGGGGTTCGGGCGGGGCACAAGAGACCCAGTACTTC
TRBV30	TRBJ1-4	NA	14	NA	CAWSDRLANEKLFF	TGTGCCTGGTCCGACAGGTTGGCTAATGAAAAACTGTTTTTT
TRBV6-1	TRBJ1-2	TRBD1	14	NA	CASSERVTGDGYTF	TGTGCCAGCAGTGAACGCGTGACAGGGGACGGCTACACCTTC
TRBV6-5	TRBJ2-3	NA	14	NA	CASARESSTDTQYF	TGTGCCAGCGCGAGGGAATCTAGCACAGATACGCAGTATTTT
TRBV7-2	TRBJ2-5	TRBD2	17	NA	CASSSGLAGWYQETQYF	TGTGCCAGCAGCTCGGGACTAGCGGGCTGGTACCAAGAGACCCAGTACTTC
TRBV5-4	TRBJ2-5	TRBD2	15	NA	CASSTPGLAGEIQYF	TGTGCCAGCAGCACTCCCGGACTAGCAGGAGAGATCCAGTACTTC
TRBV27	TRBJ2-5	TRBD2	13	NA	CASAVAGLETQYF	TGTGCCAGCGCGGTAGCGGGACTAGAGACCCAGTACTTC
TRBV30	TRBJ2-3	NA	9	NA	CAWSAGPHF	TGTGCCTGGAGCGCCGGTCCTCATTTT
TRBV5-1	TRBJ2-2	TRBD2	16	NA	CASSSTSGGASGELFF	TGCGCCAGCAGCTCGACTAGCGGGGGGGCATCCGGGGAGCTGTTTTTT
TRBV5-1	TRBJ2-5	NA	13	NA	CASSLRGQETQYF	TGCGCCAGCAGCTTGAGGGGACAAGAGACCCAGTACTTC
TRBV19	TRBJ2-1	NA	13	NA	CATSQLDLNEQFF	TGTGCCACCTCGCAACTAGATCTGAATGAGCAGTTCTTC
TRBV5-1	TRBJ2-2	TRBD1	16	NA	CASSLDGTGPTGELFF	TGCGCCAGCAGCTTGGATGGGACAGGGCCCACCGGGGAGCTGTTTTTT
TRBV13	TRBJ2-7	TRBD1	12	once	CASTQGAREQYF	TGTGCCAGCACCCAGGGGGCAAGGGAGCAGTACTTC
TRBV18	TRBJ1-5	NA	13	NA	CASSPSTNQPQHF	TGTGCCAGCTCTCCTTCCACTAATCAGCCCCAGCATTTT
TRBV7-6	TRBJ2-5	NA	16	NA	CASSLGPTLYQETQYF	TGTGCCAGCAGCTTAGGCCCCACTTTGTACCAAGAGACCCAGTACTTC
TRBV10-2	TRBJ2-7	TRBD1	12	NA	CASSEQGYEQYF	TGCGCCAGCAGTGAACAGGGGTACGAGCAGTACTTC
TRBV11-2	TRBJ2-1	NA	15	NA	CASSLESGYYNEQFF	TGTGCCAGCAGCTTAGAAAGCGGATACTACAATGAGCAGTTCTTC